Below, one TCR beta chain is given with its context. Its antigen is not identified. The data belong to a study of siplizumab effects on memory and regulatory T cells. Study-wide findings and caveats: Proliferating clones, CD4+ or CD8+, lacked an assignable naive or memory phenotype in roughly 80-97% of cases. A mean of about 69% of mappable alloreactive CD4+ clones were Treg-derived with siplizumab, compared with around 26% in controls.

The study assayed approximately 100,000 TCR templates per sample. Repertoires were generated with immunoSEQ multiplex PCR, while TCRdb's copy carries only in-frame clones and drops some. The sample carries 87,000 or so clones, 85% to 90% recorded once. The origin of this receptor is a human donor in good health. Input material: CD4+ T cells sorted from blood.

CDR3 sequence: CASKGTTGFAGAFF. As DNA, the CDR3 is TGCGCCAGCAAAGGGACCACGGGGTTTGCGGGAGCTTTCTTT. This chain connects TRBV5-1 to TRBJ1-1, with D tentatively TRBD1 (5 bases). The length of the CDR3 is 14 residues. The germline V gene has CDR1 SGHRS and CDR2 YFSETQ. Trimming removed 6 bases from V and 10 bases from J, with 22 bases in between.